This entry features one T cell receptor beta chain sequence. CDR1 is MDHEN, CDR2 SYDVKM, per germline. The length of the CDR3 is 18 residues. Trimming took 4 bases from V and 0 from J; bases not matched to a gene: 12. The data were taken from a study of blood T cell repertoires in COVID-19. TCRdb's copy holds only in-frame clones and misses some; the assay was immunoSEQ multiplex PCR. Of 250,000 to 300,000 clones in the sample, approximately 92% were seen once. This chain joins TRBV28 and TRBJ1-1; the match to TRBD1 covers 9 bases. The receptor comes from a woman in her thirties who had recovered from COVID-19. Sequenced: PBMCs or T cells enriched from blood (not recorded which). The CDR3 coding sequence is TGTGCCAGCAGTTCGGGACAGGGATTTTCGGGGGTGAACACTGAAGCTTTCTTT. Its protein product is CASSSGQGFSGVNTEAFF.